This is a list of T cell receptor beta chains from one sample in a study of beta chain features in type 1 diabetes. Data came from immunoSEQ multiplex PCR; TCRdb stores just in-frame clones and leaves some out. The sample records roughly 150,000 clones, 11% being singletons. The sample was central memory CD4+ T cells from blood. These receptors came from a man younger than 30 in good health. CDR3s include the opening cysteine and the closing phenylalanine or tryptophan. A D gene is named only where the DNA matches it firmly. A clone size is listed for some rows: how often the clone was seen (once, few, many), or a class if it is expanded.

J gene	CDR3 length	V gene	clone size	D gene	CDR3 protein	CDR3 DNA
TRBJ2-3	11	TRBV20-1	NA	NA	CSAFDRDTQYF	TGCAGTGCCTTCGACAGGGATACGCAGTATTTT
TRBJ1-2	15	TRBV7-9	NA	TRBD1	CASSFPPGQGGGYTF	TGTGCCAGCAGTTTTCCGCCGGGACAGGGTGGTGGCTACACCTTC
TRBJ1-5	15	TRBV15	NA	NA	CATSRDDGSNQPQHF	TGTGCCACCAGCAGAGATGATGGCAGCAATCAGCCCCAGCATTTT
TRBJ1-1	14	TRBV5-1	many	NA	CASSRSGSAAEAFF	TGCGCCAGCAGCCGATCAGGGTCTGCGGCTGAAGCTTTCTTT
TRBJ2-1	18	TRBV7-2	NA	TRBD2	CASSLGQMVSGRAAEQFF	TGTGCCAGCAGCTTAGGGCAGATGGTGAGCGGGAGGGCCGCTGAGCAGTTCTTC
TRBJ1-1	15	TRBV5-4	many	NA	CASSRTDGKGTEAFF	TGTGCCAGCAGCCGAACCGACGGCAAAGGGACTGAAGCTTTCTTT
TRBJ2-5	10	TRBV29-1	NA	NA	CSIQRGTQYF	TGCAGCATACAAAGGGGGACCCAGTACTTC
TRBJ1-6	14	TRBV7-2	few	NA	CASSLDVRGSPLHF	TGTGCCAGCAGCCTCGACGTCCGGGGTTCACCCCTCCACTTT
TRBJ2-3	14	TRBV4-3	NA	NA	CASSQADGADTQYF	TGCGCCAGCAGCCAAGCCGACGGGGCAGATACGCAGTATTTT
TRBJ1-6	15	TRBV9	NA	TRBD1	CASSLTGGENSPLHF	TGTGCCAGCAGCCTTACAGGGGGAGAGAATTCACCCCTCCACTTT
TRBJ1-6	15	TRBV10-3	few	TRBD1	CAIRRDRAGNSPLHF	TGTGCCATCAGGCGAGACAGGGCGGGAAATTCACCCCTCCACTTT
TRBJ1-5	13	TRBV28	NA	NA	CASREGWNQPQHF	TGTGCCAGCAGGGAGGGTTGGAATCAGCCCCAGCATTTT
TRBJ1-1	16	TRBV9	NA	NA	CASNRGPTTGNTEAFF	TGTGCCAGCAATCGAGGCCCAACTACAGGGAACACTGAAGCTTTCTTT
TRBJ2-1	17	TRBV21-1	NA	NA	CASSKSGVGSSYNEQFF	TGTGCCAGCAGCAAGTCGGGGGTAGGGAGCTCCTACAATGAGCAGTTCTTC
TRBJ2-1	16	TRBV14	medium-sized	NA	CASSLTGGDKVYEQFF	TGTGCCAGCAGCCTCACCGGGGGAGATAAGGTCTATGAGCAGTTCTTC
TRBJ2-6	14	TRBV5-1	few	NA	CASKGTAGANVLTF	TGCGCCAGCAAGGGGACGGCTGGGGCCAACGTCCTGACTTTC
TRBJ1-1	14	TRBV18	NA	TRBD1	CASSAGQGNLEAFF	TGTGCCAGCTCCGCCGGACAGGGCAATCTTGAAGCTTTCTTT
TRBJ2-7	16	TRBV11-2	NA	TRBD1	CASSLGARGHSYEQYF	TGTGCCAGCAGCTTAGGAGCTAGGGGGCACTCCTACGAGCAGTACTTC
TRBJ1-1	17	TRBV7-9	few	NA	CASSLVDFLRMNTEAFF	TGTGCCAGCAGCTTAGTAGATTTTTTACGGATGAACACTGAAGCTTTCTTT
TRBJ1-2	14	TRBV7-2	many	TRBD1	CASSPDRAYYGYTF	TGTGCCAGCAGCCCGGACAGGGCCTACTATGGCTACACCTTC
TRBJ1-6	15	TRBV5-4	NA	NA	CASSLRQVYNSPLHF	TGTGCCAGCAGCCTAAGACAAGTCTATAATTCACCCCTCCACTTT
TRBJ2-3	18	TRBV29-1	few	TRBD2	CSVAPGTSGRMSTDTQYF	TGCAGCGTAGCCCCCGGGACTAGCGGGAGGATGAGCACAGATACGCAGTATTTT
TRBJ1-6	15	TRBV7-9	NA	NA	CASSLEGGRSSPLHF	TGTGCCAGCAGCTTAGAAGGCGGCAGGTCTTCACCCCTCCACTTT
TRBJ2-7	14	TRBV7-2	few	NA	CASSDRTGPYEQYF	TGTGCCAGCAGCGACCGGACGGGACCATACGAGCAGTACTTC
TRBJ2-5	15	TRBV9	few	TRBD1	CASSVGGGRDETQYF	TGTGCCAGCAGCGTAGGAGGGGGCAGGGATGAGACCCAGTACTTC
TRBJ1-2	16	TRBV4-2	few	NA	CASSQDLIDSLYGYTF	TGTGCCAGCAGCCAAGATCTTATCGACAGTCTCTATGGCTACACCTTC
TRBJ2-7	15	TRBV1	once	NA	CTSSVRDRGPYEQYF	TGCACCAGCAGCGTCCGGGACAGGGGCCCCTACGAGCAGTACTTC
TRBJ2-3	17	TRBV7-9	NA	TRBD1	CASSFRQGAASTDTQYF	TGTGCCAGCAGCTTTCGGCAGGGGGCCGCTAGCACAGATACGCAGTATTTT
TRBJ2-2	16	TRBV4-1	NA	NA	CASSAQQATNTGELFF	TGCGCCAGCAGCGCACAGCAGGCGACGAACACCGGGGAGCTGTTTTTT
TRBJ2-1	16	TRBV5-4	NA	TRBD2	CASSNPTSGIINEQFF	TGTGCCAGCAGCAACCCGACTAGCGGGATAATCAATGAGCAGTTCTTC
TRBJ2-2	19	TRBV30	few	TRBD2	CARYQNVVAGAGNTGELFF	TGTGCCCGATACCAAAACGTGGTAGCGGGGGCGGGGAACACCGGGGAGCTGTTTTTT
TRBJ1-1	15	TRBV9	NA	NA	CASSVDRKGRSEAFF	TGTGCCAGCAGCGTAGACAGAAAGGGTCGGTCTGAAGCTTTCTTT
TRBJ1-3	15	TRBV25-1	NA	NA	CASSELKRPGNTIYF	TGTGCCAGCAGTGAATTAAAACGGCCGGGAAACACCATATATTTT
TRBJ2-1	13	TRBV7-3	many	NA	CASSAARDDEQFF	TGTGCCAGCAGCGCCGCTAGGGACGATGAGCAGTTCTTC
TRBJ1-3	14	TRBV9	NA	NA	CASSVSDSGNTIYF	TGTGCCAGCAGCGTATCTGACTCTGGAAACACCATATATTTT
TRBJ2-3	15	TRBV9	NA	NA	CASSSPAEGGATQYF	TGTGCCAGCAGCTCCCCAGCGGAGGGTGGCGCTACGCAGTATTTT
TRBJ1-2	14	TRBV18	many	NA	CASSPGTRGNGYTF	TGTGCCAGCTCGCCGGGGACAAGGGGGAATGGCTACACCTTC
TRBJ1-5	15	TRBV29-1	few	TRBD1	CSVVGTGTGNQPQHF	TGCAGCGTTGTGGGGACAGGGACTGGCAATCAGCCCCAGCATTTT
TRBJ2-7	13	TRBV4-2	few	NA	CASSQDLDREQYF	TGTGCCAGCAGCCAAGATCTAGATCGCGAGCAGTACTTC
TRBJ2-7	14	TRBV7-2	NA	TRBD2	CASRVSGGTYEQYF	TGTGCCAGCAGAGTCAGCGGGGGGACCTACGAGCAGTACTTC
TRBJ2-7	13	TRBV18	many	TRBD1	CASSPDRVDEQYF	TGTGCCAGCTCACCTGACAGGGTAGACGAGCAGTACTTC
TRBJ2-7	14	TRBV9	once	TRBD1	CASSPRTGSYEQYF	TGTGCCAGCAGCCCTAGGACAGGTTCCTACGAGCAGTACTTC
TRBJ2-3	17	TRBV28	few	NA	CASSLPPGQRRTDTQYF	TGTGCCAGCAGTTTGCCCCCCGGCCAAAGGCGCACAGATACGCAGTATTTT
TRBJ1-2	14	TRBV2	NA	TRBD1	CASRGTGTGYGYTF	TGTGCCAGCAGAGGGACAGGGACGGGCTATGGCTACACCTTC
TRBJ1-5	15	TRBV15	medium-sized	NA	CATSRDPGGNQPQHF	TGTGCCACCAGCAGAGATCCTGGGGGCAATCAGCCCCAGCATTTT
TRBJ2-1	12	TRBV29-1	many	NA	CSGASSYNEQFF	TGCAGCGGGGCTAGCTCCTACAATGAGCAGTTCTTC
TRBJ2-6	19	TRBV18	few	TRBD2	CASSNRGVAGGTGANVLTF	TGTGCCAGCTCCAACAGAGGAGTAGCGGGAGGCACTGGGGCCAACGTCCTGACTTTC
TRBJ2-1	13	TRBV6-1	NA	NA	CASSPRPDNEQFF	TGTGCCAGCAGCCCCCGACCCGACAATGAGCAGTTCTTC
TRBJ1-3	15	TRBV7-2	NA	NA	CASRRDTSSGNTIYF	TGTGCCAGCAGGAGGGACACCAGCTCTGGAAACACCATATATTTT
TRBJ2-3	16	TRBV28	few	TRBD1	CASRDLQGYSTDTQYF	TGTGCCAGCAGGGACCTACAGGGGTATAGCACAGATACGCAGTATTTT
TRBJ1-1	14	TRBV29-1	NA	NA	CSVDRTPMNTEAFF	TGCAGCGTGGATAGGACACCGATGAACACTGAAGCTTTCTTT
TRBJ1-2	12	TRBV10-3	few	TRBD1	CAITGTAYGYTF	TGTGCCATCACTGGGACAGCCTATGGCTACACCTTC
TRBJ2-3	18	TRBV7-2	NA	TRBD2	CASSLSGRNQPRGDTQYF	TGTGCCAGCAGTCTTAGCGGGAGGAACCAACCAAGGGGAGATACGCAGTATTTT
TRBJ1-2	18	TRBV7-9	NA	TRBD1	CASSSPVARDRGRYGYTF	TGTGCCAGCAGCTCCCCTGTGGCCCGGGACAGGGGAAGGTATGGCTACACCTTC
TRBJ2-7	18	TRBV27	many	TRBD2	CASSSLRTSGRVKYEQYF	TGTGCCAGCAGTTCACTTCGGACTAGCGGGAGAGTAAAGTACGAGCAGTACTTC